A selection of T cell receptor beta chains follows, all from one sample in a study of Graves' ophthalmopathy and Graves' hyperthyroidism. One entry per CDR3 protein, called by TCRdb with MiXCR from the multiplex PCR reads. The data show a few hundred thousand distinct CDR3 sequences, approximately 35% seen once. Sequences were obtained from peripheral blood or thyroid tissue (not recorded which). The source of these receptors is an adult man with Graves' hyperthyroidism. Both conserved end residues are trimmed from each CDR3.

V gene	CDR3 protein
TRBV12-3/TRBV12-4	ASSFNLASNTGELF
TRBV2	ASKGRGGTGANVLT
TRBV5-1	ASSLTGTGGAGANVLT
TRBV2	ASSPLLAGLTGELF
TRBV25-1	ASVDPHGYGYT
TRBV10-3	AISESTGVDTEAF
TRBV15	ATSRGEGFPTEAF
TRBV29-1	SVLAGTTNTGELF
TRBV24-1	ATSDFDPDSGANVLT
TRBV12-3/TRBV12-4	ASNEWGSNQPQHFGTNEKLF
TRBV12-3/TRBV12-4	ASSGTGGRETQY
TRBV7-9	ASIPEDRHEQF
TRBV12-3/TRBV12-4	ASSLGRLNSPLH
TRBV7-9	ASSSGSGTGSHTEAF
TRBV29-1	SVASGDRGSGEQPQH
TRBV5-6	ASSYEGEYQETQY
TRBV5-8	ASSGAGANVLT
TRBV29-1	SVEEQGAQETQY
TRBV10-3	AISVTGTNYGYT
TRBV2	ASRGQAASYEQY
TRBV6-5	ASSRGISNQPQH
TRBV20-1	SAHGLADGAYEQY
TRBV28	ASSLRLLHEQY
TRBV28	ASSLGTGVDEQY
TRBV6-6	ASRAGVNSPLH
TRBV25-1	ASGKDSPRDSPLH
TRBV6-6	ASRGTGTETQY
TRBV10-3	ATIGRNYGYT
TRBV6-5	ATGQNYGYT
TRBV24-1	ATTPAGRTEAF
TRBV6-1	ASSAYLSSYNSPLH
TRBV2	ARQGAFTGELF
TRBV5-1	ASSPGQRREAQY
TRBV12-3/TRBV12-4	ASSATRGSYYGHTIY
TRBV7-2	ASSLGAGWETQH
TRBV6-1	ASSEWGEKLF
TRBV24-1	ATSDPAQENEQY
TRBV9	ASSGLSGEQY
TRBV29-1	SVEEAF
TRBV5-1	ASSYTTGTGLNGYT
TRBV7-3	ASSLMAGPNVEAF
TRBV7-3	ASSLSGGPQGTQY
TRBV2	ASEGERGGGTDTQY
TRBV12-3/TRBV12-4	ASSFPRGQVKTGELF
TRBV19	ASTPGQAISPLH
TRBV9	ASSVGGGETQY
TRBV7-9	ASSFEGDRVGSPLH
TRBV5-1	ASSSTRDTNTEAF
TRBV7-8	ASSQAGLPAGELF
TRBV9	ASNRGNQPQH
TRBV2	ASSGAQY
TRBV6-2/TRBV6-3	ASRPGQSNTEAF
TRBV19	ASSMGTSIAGNTIY
TRBV29-1	SVQQENNEKLF
TRBV7-9	ASSSPGGRASEQF
TRBV5-8	ASSWTSGTQETQY
TRBV7-6	ASSLNRGSKPETQY
TRBV5-1	ASSLDGYYEQY